The text below deals with one T cell receptor beta chain. The target antigen is unknown. The data were taken from a study of cytomegalovirus exposure and HLA in healthy donors. The study's findings and limits: About 87% or about 30% of the time was how often most TCR beta V segments were productive, according to an earlier analysis. TCR beta sequences reportedly predicted the HLA-A and HLA-B alleles of most subjects accurately.

This CDR3 spans 14 amino acids. Germline V gene sequence: CDR1 KGHSH, CDR2 LQKENI. The trim removed 3 bases at V and 3 bases at J, leaving 4 bases unmatched. Primers: 60 Vbeta forward and 13 Jbeta reverse. Repertoires were generated with immunoSEQ multiplex PCR, while TCRdb's copy carries only in-frame clones and drops some. The data show 120,000 or so clones, roughly three quarters seen once. Sequenced input: PBMCs. The receptor was derived from a man aged 30 to 39 in good health and CMV-seropositive. V is TRBV18 and J is TRBJ2-7, with 8 bases matching TRBD2. The CDR3 sequence: CASSPPGGGYEQYF. The CDR3, as DNA: TGTGCCAGCTCACCCCCCGGGGGGGGCTACGAGCAGTACTTC.